These 23 T cell receptor beta chains originate from one sample sequenced in a study of persistence of HIV-infected CD4 T cells. This was the immunoSEQ version 4 assay in survey mode. The table came from immunoSEQ multiplex PCR; TCRdb's copy has only in-frame clones and leaves some out. The sample lists tens of thousands of clones, 65% to 85% occurring once. Cells were stimulated with CMV-infected fibroblast lysates at about 10 ug/mL. Sorted nonresponding memory CD4+ T cells were CD40L-negative, CD69-negative, CD45RO-high. What these receptors recognize is not known. The source material was CD4+ T cells sorted from PBMCs after approximately 18-hour stimulation, sampled from a patient who received antiretroviral therapy. These receptors came from an adult man with HIV who was CMV-seropositive.

The V and J genes are TRBV6-6 and TRBJ1-5; TRBD1 aligns across 8 bases. V lost 6 bases and J lost 0; bases outside the gene matches: 16. The germline V gene encodes CDR1 MNHNY and CDR2 SVGAGI (reference sequence). The CDR3 spans 19 residues. CDR3 DNA: TGTGCCAGCAGCTTCGCTGGACAGGGATTACTTTATAGCAATCAGCCCCAGCATTTT. It translates to CASSFAGQGLLYSNQPQHF.

The gene calls are TRBV4-1 and TRBJ1-4, with TRBD1 as a possible D gene (5 bases). Trimming shortened V by 5 bases and J by 8 bases, and 15 bases separated the two germline ends. CDR1 is MGHRA, CDR2 YSYEKL, per germline. The CDR3 runs 14 residues. The chain's CDR3 is CASSSQEMGEKLFF. The CDR3 coding sequence is TGCGCCAGCAGCTCACAGGAAATGGGGGAAAAACTGTTTTTT.

The gene calls are TRBV18 and TRBJ1-2; TRBD1 agrees at 9 bases. With 5 bases clipped from V and 5 bases from J, the junction kept 9 bases outside the gene matches. CDR1 and CDR2 (germline): KGHSH, LQKENI. This CDR3 has 15 amino acids. The CDR3 sequence is CASSANRGRGYGYTF. The DNA of the CDR3 is TGTGCCAGCTCAGCAAACAGGGGGCGCGGGTATGGCTACACCTTC.

The chain carries TRBV28 and TRBJ2-6; maybe TRBD1 (6 bases). The CDR3 runs 20 residues. The germline V gene encodes CDR1 MDHEN and CDR2 SYDVKM. The V end lost 3 bases, the J end lost 6 bases, and 27 bases lay between the germline ends. CDR3 amino acids: CASSFSPVRPGTLVANVLTF. CDR3 DNA sequence: TGTGCCAGCAGTTTTTCTCCTGTCCGTCCCGGGACATTGGTGGCCAACGTCCTGACTTTC.

This chain uses TRBV2 with TRBJ2-7; TRBD1 aligns across 10 bases. Looked up from germline, CDR1 is SNHLY and CDR2 is FYNNEI. The CDR3 covers 14 residues. V was clipped by 5 bases and J by 1 base; unmatched bases: 2. CDR3 in DNA: TGTGCCAGCAGTCGGGACAGGGGTTCCTACGAGCAGTACTTC. Protein product: CASSRDRGSYEQYF.

CDR3 in amino acids: CASSEGLYGYTF. CDR3 DNA: TGTGCCAGCAGTGAAGGACTATATGGCTACACCTTC. The rearrangement uses TRBV6-1 and TRBJ1-2; D uncertain. Trimming stripped 1 base from V and 5 bases from J, with 5 bases between. This CDR3 is built from 12 residues. Germline CDR1 is MNHNS and CDR2 is SASEGT.

The genes are TRBV27 and TRBJ2-2, with D perhaps given as TRBD1 or TRBD2 (5 bases each). V was cut by 3 bases and J by 4 bases, with 9 bases left in between. The CDR3 is made up of 14 amino acids. CDR1 and CDR2 (germline): MNHEY, SMNVEV (reference sequence). This chain's CDR3 is CASSLAGTTGELFF. CDR3 bases: TGTGCCAGCAGTTTGGCAGGGACCACCGGGGAGCTGTTTTTT.

V is TRBV19 and J is TRBJ1-4; no reliable D call. Trimming removed 2 bases from V and 4 bases from J, with 11 bases in between. Germline lookup yields CDR1 LNHDA and CDR2 SQIVND (reference sequence). The CDR3 spans 15 residues. The DNA for the CDR3 is TGTGCCAGTAGTATACTCGCGGGCTTTAATGAAAAACTGTTTTTT. It encodes CASSILAGFNEKLFF.

The chain has TRBV30 and TRBJ2-7; 7 nucleotides line up with TRBD1. The CDR3 is made up of 14 amino acids. Trimming took 2 bases from V and 3 from J; bases not matched to a gene: 7. Germline V gives CDR1 GTSNPN, CDR2 SVGIG (reference sequence). CDR3 in amino acids: CAWSRRQGYYEQYF. Here the CDR3 DNA reads TGTGCCTGGAGTAGGAGACAGGGCTACTACGAGCAGTACTTC.

In nucleotides, the CDR3 is TGTGCCAGCAGCCTCCGCCCGACTAGCGGGGGGTATGACACCGGGGAGCTGTTTTTT. Translation gives CASSLRPTSGGYDTGELFF. The chain joins TRBV11-2 to TRBJ2-2; 13 nucleotides agree with TRBD2. J was trimmed by 3 bases and V by 5 bases; bases with no gene match: 12. Germline lookup yields CDR1 SGHAT and CDR2 FQNNGV. The CDR3 consists of 19 residues.

Points on this clone: Different DNA sequences within this sample yield the same CDR3. The genes are TRBV5-5 and TRBJ2-5, with 9 bases aligning to TRBD1. The CDR3 totals 15 residues. Germline V gives CDR1 SGHKS, CDR2 YYEKEE (reference sequence). V lost 5 bases and J lost 5; bases outside the gene matches: 10. For the CDR3, the DNA is TGTGCCAGCAGTCCTACCCCGGGACAGGGTGAGACCCAGTACTTC. Protein sequence: CASSPTPGQGETQYF.

This chain joins TRBV3-1 (or the pseudogene TRBV3-2) and TRBJ1-1; the match to TRBD1 covers 9 bases. The CDR3 length is 14 residues. V trimming: 5 bases; J trimming: 6 bases; junction bases outside the gene matches: 7. The germline gives CDR1 LGHDT, CDR2 YNNKEL (reference sequence). CDR3 DNA sequence: TGTGCCAGCAGCTTCGGACAGGGGCGCGCTGAAGCTTTCTTT. Translated, it gives CASSFGQGRAEAFF.

Relative to its sample, this clone is medium-sized. V is TRBV19 and J is TRBJ1-2, with 7 bases aligning to TRBD1. Trimming at V came to 7 bases and at J to 2 bases, leaving 7 bases not matched to a gene. The CDR3 totals 14 residues. The V gene's germline CDR1 is LNHDA and CDR2 SQIVND (reference sequence). This chain's CDR3 is CASKPGTANYGYTF. CDR3 nucleotides: TGTGCCAGTAAGCCCGGGACAGCAAACTATGGCTACACCTTC.

This clone showed up just a few times. The gene calls are TRBV20-1 and TRBJ1-3; D is ambiguous. This CDR3 spans 16 amino acids. The V end was cut by 3 bases, the J end by 5 bases, with 20 bases between. Germline V gene lookup returns CDR1 DFQATT and CDR2 SNEGSKA (reference sequence). CDR3 DNA: TGCAGTGCTAGTCTTGAGGGATTGTCGGTTAGAAACACCATATATTTT. It specifies CSASLEGLSVRNTIYF.

This clone was counted a single time. The chain is built from TRBV28 and TRBJ1-5; D possibly corresponds to TRBD1 (6 bases). This CDR3 contains 14 residues. Germline CDR1 and CDR2: MDHEN and SYDVKM. Trimming cost V 4 bases and J 7 bases, with 14 bases left between them. The CDR3 sequence is CASSSTGIGQPQHF. CDR3 coding DNA: TGTGCCAGCAGTTCAACAGGGATCGGACAGCCCCAGCATTTT.

This sequence joins TRBV19 and TRBJ2-2; 9 bases line up with TRBD1. The CDR3 length is 14 residues. The germline CDR1 and CDR2 sequences are LNHDA and SQIVND (reference sequence). The trim removed 8 bases at V and 3 bases at J, leaving 4 bases unmatched. CDR3 sequence: CASGDRAYTGELFF. CDR3 in DNA: TGTGCCAGTGGGGACAGGGCCTACACCGGGGAGCTGTTTTTT.

The chain uses TRBV7-2 and TRBJ1-2; D is undetermined. The germline gives CDR1 SGHTA, CDR2 FQGNSA. CDR3 length equals 14 residues. V was shortened by 1 base and J by 2 bases, with 8 bases between the two germline ends. Written as DNA, the CDR3 is TGTGCCAGCAGCTTAGATACTGGGAACTATGGCTACACCTTC. Its protein product is CASSLDTGNYGYTF. Complete variable domain (other parts from reference TRBV7-2 and TRBJ1-2): GAGVSQSPSNKVTEKGKDVELRCDPISGHTALYWYRQSLGQGLEFLIYFQGNSAPDKSGLPSDRFSAERTGGSVSTLTIQRTQQEDSAVYLCASSLDTGNYGYTFGSGTRLTVV.

This sequence joins TRBV6-1 and TRBJ1-1; D is unclear. The germline CDR1 and CDR2 sequences are MNHNS and SASEGT. The V and J ends lost 3 bases and 7 bases respectively, with 12 bases between them. This CDR3 contains 13 residues. The CDR3 DNA is TGTGCCAGCAGTGATTATGGGAACGGTGAAGCTTTCTTT. Protein: CASSDYGNGEAFF.

Remarks on this clone: Germline is not matched at one junction end, which may reflect a read error. As DNA, the CDR3 is TGTGCCAGCAATTACAGGGGATGGAGCACTGAAGCTTTCTTT. Translating it yields CASNYRGWSTEAFF. This chain joins TRBV6-2 or TRBV6-3 and TRBJ1-1, with 7 bases fitting TRBD1. There are 14 residues in the CDR3. Germline CDR1 reads MNHEY; CDR2 reads SVGEGT.

This clone was observed a few times. The chain couples TRBV2 to TRBJ1-4; 9 nucleotides agree with TRBD1. The trim removed 1 base at V and 8 bases at J, leaving 2 bases unmatched. This CDR3 contains 14 residues. Germline V gives CDR1 SNHLY, CDR2 FYNNEI. The DNA of the CDR3 is TGTGCCAGCAGTGAAGGGACAGGGGTCGAAAAACTGTTTTTT. Translation: CASSEGTGVEKLFF.

In its sample, this clone was seen a few times. This rearrangement joins TRBV19 to TRBJ1-5; 10 nucleotides agree with TRBD1. Germline CDR1 LNHDA, CDR2 SQIVND (reference sequence). This CDR3 region has 15 residues. V lost 6 bases and J lost 3; bases outside the gene matches: 5. The CDR3 nucleotides read TGTGCCAGTAGCCGGGGACAGGGGCCCAATCAGCCCCAGCATTTT. Translating it yields CASSRGQGPNQPQHF.

This clone was observed a single time. The genes are TRBV19 and TRBJ1-2; a weak D match, TRBD1 (5 bases). From germline, CDR1 is LNHDA and CDR2 SQIVND (reference sequence). CDR3 length: 13 residues. V dropped 7 bases and J dropped 6 bases, with 15 bases sitting between them. The CDR3 reads CASNAGGKDGYTF. As DNA, the CDR3 is TGTGCCAGTAACGCGGGGGGGAAGGATGGCTACACCTTC.

Only one count was recorded for this clone. This sequence joins TRBV2 and TRBJ1-1, with unresolved D. The germline V and J ends were trimmed by 6 bases and 1 base, with 6 bases remaining between them. The germline gives CDR1 SNHLY, CDR2 FYNNEI. This CDR3 is 12 amino acids long. The CDR3 loop reads CASREGNTEAFF. In nucleotides, the CDR3 is TGTGCCAGCAGGGAGGGGAACACTGAAGCTTTCTTT.